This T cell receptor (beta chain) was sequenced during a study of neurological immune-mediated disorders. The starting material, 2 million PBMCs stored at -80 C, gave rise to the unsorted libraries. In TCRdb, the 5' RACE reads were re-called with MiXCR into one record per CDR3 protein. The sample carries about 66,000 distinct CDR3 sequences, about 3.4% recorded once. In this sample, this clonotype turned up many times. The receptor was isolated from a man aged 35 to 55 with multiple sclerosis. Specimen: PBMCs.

CDR3 amino acids: CASRPNTGGTGELFF. The CDR3, as DNA: TGCGCCAGCAGACCTAATACTGGGGGCACCGGGGAGCTGTTTTTT. The V gene is TRBV10-1, the J gene TRBJ2-2, with D perhaps TRBD1 or TRBD2 (5 bases each). Trimming pared 6 bases from V and 4 bases from J, leaving 15 bases between. The V gene's germline CDR1 is WNHNN and CDR2 SYGVQD (reference sequence). The CDR3 runs 15 residues.